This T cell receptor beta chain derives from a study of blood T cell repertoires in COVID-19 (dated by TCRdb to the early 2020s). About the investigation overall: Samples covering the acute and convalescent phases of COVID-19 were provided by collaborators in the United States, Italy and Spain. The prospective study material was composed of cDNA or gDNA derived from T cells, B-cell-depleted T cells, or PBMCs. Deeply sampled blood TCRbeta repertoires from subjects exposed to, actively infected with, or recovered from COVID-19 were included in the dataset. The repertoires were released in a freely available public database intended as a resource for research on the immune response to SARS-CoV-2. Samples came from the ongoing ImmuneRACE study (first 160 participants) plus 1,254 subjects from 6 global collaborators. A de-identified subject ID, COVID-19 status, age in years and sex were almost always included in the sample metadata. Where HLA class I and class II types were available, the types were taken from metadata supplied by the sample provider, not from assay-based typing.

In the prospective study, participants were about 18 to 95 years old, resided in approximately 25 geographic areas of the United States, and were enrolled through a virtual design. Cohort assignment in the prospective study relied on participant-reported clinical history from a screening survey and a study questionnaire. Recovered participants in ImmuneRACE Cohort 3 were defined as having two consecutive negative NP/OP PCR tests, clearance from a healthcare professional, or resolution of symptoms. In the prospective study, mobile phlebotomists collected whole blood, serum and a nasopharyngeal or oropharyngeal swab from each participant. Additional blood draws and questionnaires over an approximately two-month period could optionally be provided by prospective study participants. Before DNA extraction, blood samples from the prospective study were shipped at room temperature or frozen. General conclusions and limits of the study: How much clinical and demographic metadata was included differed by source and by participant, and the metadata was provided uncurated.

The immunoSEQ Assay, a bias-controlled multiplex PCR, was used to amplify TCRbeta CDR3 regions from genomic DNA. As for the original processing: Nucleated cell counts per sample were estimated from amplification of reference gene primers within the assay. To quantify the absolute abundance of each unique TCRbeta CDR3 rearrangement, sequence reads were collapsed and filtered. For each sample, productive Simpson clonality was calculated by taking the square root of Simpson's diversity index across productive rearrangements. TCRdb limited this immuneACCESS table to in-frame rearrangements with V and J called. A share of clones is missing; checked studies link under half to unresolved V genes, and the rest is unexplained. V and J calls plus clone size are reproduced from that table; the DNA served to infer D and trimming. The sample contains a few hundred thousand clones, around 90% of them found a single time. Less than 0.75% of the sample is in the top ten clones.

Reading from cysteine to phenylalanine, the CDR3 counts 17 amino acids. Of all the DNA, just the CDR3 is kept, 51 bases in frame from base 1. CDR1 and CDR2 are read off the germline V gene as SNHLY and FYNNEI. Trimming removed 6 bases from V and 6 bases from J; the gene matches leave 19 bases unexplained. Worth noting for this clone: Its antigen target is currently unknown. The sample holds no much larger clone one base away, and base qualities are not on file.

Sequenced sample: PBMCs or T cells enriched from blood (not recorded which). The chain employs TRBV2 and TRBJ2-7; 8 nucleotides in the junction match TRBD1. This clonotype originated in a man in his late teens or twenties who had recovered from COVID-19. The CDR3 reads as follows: CASRKGWTGQGLGEQYF. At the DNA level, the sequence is TGTGCCAGCAGAAAGGGTTGGACAGGGCAAGGGTTGGGCGAGCAGTACTTC.